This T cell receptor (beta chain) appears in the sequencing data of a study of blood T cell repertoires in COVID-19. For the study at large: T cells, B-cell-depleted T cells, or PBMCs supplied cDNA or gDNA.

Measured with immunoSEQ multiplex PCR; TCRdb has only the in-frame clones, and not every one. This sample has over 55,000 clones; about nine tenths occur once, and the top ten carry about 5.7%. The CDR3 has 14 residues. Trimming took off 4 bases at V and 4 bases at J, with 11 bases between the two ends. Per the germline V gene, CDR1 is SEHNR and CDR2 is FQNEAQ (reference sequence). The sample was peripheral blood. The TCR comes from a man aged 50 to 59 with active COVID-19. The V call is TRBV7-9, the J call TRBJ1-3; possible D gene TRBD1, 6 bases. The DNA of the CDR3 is TGTGCCAGCAGCTCATGGACAGACGGAAACACCATATATTTT. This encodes CASSSWTDGNTIYF.